These 10 T cell receptor beta chains came from one sample sequenced in a study of blood T cell repertoires in COVID-19. This table comes from immunoSEQ multiplex PCR, and its TCRdb copy is limited to in-frame clones, with some not included. The data contain around 180,000 clones, around 80% of them seen just once; the ten biggest clones take up about an eighth. The specimen was peripheral blood. Receptors were obtained from a woman older than 75 with COVID-19, enrolled during active disease.

The V gene is TRBV10-3, the J gene TRBJ1-2, with TRBD1 identical over 8 bases. Trimming cost V 2 bases and J 7 bases; bases outside gene matches: 12. The CDR3 length is 16 residues. Germline loops: CDR1 ENHRY, CDR2 SYGVKD. The CDR3 region is CAISEKRVGQGSGYTF. DNA of the CDR3: TGTGCCATCAGTGAGAAAAGGGTTGGACAGGGAAGTGGCTACACCTTC.

This chain links TRBV6-5 with TRBJ1-1; TRBD1 might be the D (6 bases). This CDR3 is built from 13 residues. Germline CDR1 MNHEY, CDR2 SVGAGI. Trimming stripped 0 bases from V and 5 bases from J, with 7 bases between. The CDR3: CASSYSGTTEAFF. CDR3 coding DNA: TGTGCCAGCAGTTACTCCGGGACAACTGAAGCTTTCTTT.

This rearrangement joins TRBV28 to TRBJ1-1, with 8 bases identical to TRBD1. CDR3 length equals 15 residues. In germline, CDR1 is MDHEN, CDR2 SYDVKM. The trim removed 6 bases at V and 5 bases at J, leaving 11 bases unmatched. CDR3 loop: CASSPDRGFGTEAFF. In nucleotides, the CDR3 is TGTGCCAGCAGCCCCGACAGGGGTTTTGGGACTGAAGCTTTCTTT.

In this sample, this clone turned up once. This chain uses TRBV28 with TRBJ1-5; no clear D. Trimming stripped 3 bases from V and 0 bases from J, with 3 bases between. The CDR3 covers 13 residues. Per germline, CDR1 MDHEN and CDR2 SYDVKM. The CDR3 nucleotides read TGTGCCAGCAGTTTCTCTAGCAATCAGCCCCAGCATTTT. This sequence encodes CASSFSSNQPQHF.

The chain carries TRBV7-9 and TRBJ2-3; D is perhaps TRBD2 (6 bases). Germline CDR1 is SEHNR and CDR2 is FQNEAQ (reference sequence). Trimming stripped 5 bases from V and 4 bases from J, with 7 bases between. The CDR3 extends over 12 amino acids. CDR3 sequence: CASSASADTQYF. DNA for the CDR3: TGTGCCAGCAGCGCTAGCGCAGATACGCAGTATTTT.

The chain has TRBV9 and TRBJ2-1; 9 bases fit TRBD2. Germline CDR1 SGDLS, CDR2 YYNGEE. The CDR3 is made up of 16 amino acids. The junction had 7 bases not matched to a gene; V was cut back by 0 bases and J by 6 bases. In DNA, the CDR3 is TGTGCCAGCAGCGTAGCCTTTCCGACTAGCGGCAATGAGCAGTTCTTC. This codes for CASSVAFPTSGNEQFF.

V usage is TRBV11-2 and J usage is TRBJ2-4; D is possibly TRBD2 (6 bases). From germline, CDR1 is SGHAT and CDR2 FQNNGV. V was trimmed by 1 base and J by 1 base, leaving 11 bases between them. This CDR3 has 16 residues. The CDR3 loop is CASSLGGEEAKNIQYF. CDR3 in DNA: TGTGCCAGCAGCTTAGGGGGGGAGGAGGCCAAAAACATTCAGTACTTC.

The chain couples TRBV18 to TRBJ2-6; 8 bases align to TRBD1. The CDR3 length is 16 residues. Germline V lookup: CDR1 KGHSH, CDR2 LQKENI. J was trimmed by 2 bases and V by 3 bases; bases with no gene match: 3. The CDR3 reads CASSPLQGAGANVLTF. The CDR3 bases are TGTGCCAGCTCACCGTTACAGGGGGCTGGGGCCAACGTCCTGACTTTC.

The J gene is TRBJ1-1, the V gene TRBV2; TRBD1 is a possible D gene (5 bases). This CDR3 spans 13 amino acids. Per germline, CDR1 SNHLY and CDR2 FYNNEI. Trimming pared 3 bases from V and 5 bases from J, leaving 10 bases between. The CDR3 bases are TGTGCCAGCAGTGACGCGGGGGGAACTGAAGCTTTCTTT. It specifies CASSDAGGTEAFF.

The V and J genes are TRBV10-3 and TRBJ2-3; TRBD2 matches at 13 bases. The junction had 7 bases not matched to a gene; V was cut back by 11 bases and J by 2 bases. Germline values: CDR1 ENHRY, CDR2 SYGVKD. The CDR3 sequence is 15 residues long. CDR3 bases: TGTGCCCATCGAGGGACTAGCGGGACCACAGATACGCAGTATTTT. Protein sequence: CAHRGTSGTTDTQYF.